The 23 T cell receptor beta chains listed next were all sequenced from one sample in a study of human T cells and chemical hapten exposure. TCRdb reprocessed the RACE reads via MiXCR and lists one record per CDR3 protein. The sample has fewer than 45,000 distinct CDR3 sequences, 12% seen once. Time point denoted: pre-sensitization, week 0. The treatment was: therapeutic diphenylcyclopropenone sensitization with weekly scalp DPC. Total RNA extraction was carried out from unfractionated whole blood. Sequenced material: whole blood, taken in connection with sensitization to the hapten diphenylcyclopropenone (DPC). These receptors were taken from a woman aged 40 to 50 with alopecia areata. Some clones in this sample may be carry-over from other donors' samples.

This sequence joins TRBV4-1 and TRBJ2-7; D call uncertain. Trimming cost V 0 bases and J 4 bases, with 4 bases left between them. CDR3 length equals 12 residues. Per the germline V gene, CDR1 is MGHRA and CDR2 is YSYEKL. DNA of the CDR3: TGCGCCAGCAGCCAAGACGAGTACGAGCAGTACTTC. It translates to CASSQDEYEQYF.

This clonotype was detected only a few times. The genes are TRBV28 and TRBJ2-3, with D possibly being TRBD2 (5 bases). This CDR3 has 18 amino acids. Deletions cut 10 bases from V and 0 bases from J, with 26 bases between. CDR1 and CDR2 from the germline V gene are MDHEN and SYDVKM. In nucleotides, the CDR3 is TGTGCCATAAGTTCCTTCCAGCTAGCAGAGTCTAGCACAGATACGCAGTATTTT. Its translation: CAISSFQLAESSTDTQYF. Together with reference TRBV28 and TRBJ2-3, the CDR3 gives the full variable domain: DVKVTQSSRYLVKRTGEKVFLECVQDMDHENMFWYRQDPGLGLRLIYFSYDVKMKEKGDIPEGYSVSREKKERFSLILESASTNQTSMYLCAISSFQLAESSTDTQYFGPGTRLTVL.

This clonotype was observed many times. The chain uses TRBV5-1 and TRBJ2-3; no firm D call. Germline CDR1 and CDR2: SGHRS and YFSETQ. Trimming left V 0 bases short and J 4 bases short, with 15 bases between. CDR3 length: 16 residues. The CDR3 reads CASSLGLRNGADTQYF. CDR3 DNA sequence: TGCGCCAGCAGCTTGGGTCTAAGGAATGGAGCAGATACGCAGTATTTT.

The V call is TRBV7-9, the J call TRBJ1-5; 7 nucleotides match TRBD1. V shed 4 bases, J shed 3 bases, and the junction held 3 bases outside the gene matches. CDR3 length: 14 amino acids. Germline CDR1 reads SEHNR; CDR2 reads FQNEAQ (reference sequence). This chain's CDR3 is CASSSGTDNQPQHF. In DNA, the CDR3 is TGTGCCAGCAGCTCCGGGACAGACAATCAGCCCCAGCATTTT.

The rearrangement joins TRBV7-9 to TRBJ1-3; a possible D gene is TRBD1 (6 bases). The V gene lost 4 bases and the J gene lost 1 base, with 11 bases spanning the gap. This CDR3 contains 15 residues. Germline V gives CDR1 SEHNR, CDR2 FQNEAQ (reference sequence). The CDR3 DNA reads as TGTGCCAGCAGCTCGGGGGGCTGGTCTGGAAACACCATATATTTT. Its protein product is CASSSGGWSGNTIYF. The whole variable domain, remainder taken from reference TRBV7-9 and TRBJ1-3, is DTGVSQNPRHKITKRGQNVTFRCDPISEHNRLYWYRQTLGQGPEFLTYFQNEAQLEKSRLLSDRFSAERPKGSFSTLEIQRTEQGDSAMYLCASSSGGWSGNTIYFGEGSWLTVV.

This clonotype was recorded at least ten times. Here the CDR3 reads CASSLAGGLQETQYF. CDR3 nucleotides: TGTGCCAGCAGCCTAGCGGGAGGCCTCCAAGAGACCCAGTACTTC. The chain recombines TRBV5-6 with TRBJ2-5; TRBD2 agrees at 11 bases. This CDR3 has 15 amino acids. Germline V gene data show CDR1 as SGHDT and CDR2 as YYEEEE. The V and J ends lost 4 bases and 1 base, in that order; junction bases with no gene match: 3.

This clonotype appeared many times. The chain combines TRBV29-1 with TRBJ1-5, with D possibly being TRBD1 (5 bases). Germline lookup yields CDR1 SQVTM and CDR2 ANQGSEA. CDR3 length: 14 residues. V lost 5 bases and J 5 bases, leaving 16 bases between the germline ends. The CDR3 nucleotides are TGCAGCGTTCGTACAGGTGCCTTTGATCAGCCCCAGCATTTT. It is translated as CSVRTGAFDQPQHF.

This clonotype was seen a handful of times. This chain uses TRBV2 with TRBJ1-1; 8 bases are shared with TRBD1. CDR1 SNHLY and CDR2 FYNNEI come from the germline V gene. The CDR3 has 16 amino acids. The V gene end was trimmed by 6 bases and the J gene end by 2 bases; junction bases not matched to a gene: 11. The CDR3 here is CASRESQGAANTEAFF. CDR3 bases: TGTGCCAGCAGGGAAAGCCAGGGGGCCGCAAACACTGAAGCTTTCTTT.

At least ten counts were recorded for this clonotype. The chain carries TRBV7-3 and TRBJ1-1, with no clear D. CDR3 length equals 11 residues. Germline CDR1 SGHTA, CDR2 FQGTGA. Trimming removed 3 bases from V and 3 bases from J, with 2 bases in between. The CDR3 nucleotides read TGTGCCAGCAGCTTGGACACTGAAGCTTTCTTT. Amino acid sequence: CASSLDTEAFF.

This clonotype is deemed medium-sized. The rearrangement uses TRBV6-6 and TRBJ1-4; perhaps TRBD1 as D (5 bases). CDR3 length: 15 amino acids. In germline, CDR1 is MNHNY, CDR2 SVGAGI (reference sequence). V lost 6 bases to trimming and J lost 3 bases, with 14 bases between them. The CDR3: CASSRDRSSNEKLFF. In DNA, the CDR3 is TGTGCCAGCAGCCGCGACAGAAGCTCTAATGAAAAACTGTTTTTT.

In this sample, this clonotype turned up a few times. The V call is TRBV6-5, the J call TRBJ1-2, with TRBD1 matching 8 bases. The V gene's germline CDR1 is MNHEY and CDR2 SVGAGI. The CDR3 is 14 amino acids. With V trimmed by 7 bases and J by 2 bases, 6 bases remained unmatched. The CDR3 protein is CASTPGDRNYGYTF. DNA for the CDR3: TGTGCCAGCACCCCGGGGGACAGGAACTATGGCTACACCTTC.

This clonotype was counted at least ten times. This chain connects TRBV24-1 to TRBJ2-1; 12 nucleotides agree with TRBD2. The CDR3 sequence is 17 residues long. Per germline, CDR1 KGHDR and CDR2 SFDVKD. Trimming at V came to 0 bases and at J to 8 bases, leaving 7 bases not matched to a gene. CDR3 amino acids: CATSDLTSGGMGHEQFF. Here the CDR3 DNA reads TGTGCCACCAGTGATTTGACTAGCGGGGGGATGGGCCATGAGCAGTTCTTC.

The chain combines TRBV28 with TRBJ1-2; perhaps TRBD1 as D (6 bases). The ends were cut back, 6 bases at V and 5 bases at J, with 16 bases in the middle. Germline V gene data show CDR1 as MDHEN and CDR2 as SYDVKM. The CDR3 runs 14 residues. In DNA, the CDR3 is TGTGCCAGCAGGCCCGGGGGGCTGGGATATGGCTACACCTTC. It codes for CASRPGGLGYGYTF.

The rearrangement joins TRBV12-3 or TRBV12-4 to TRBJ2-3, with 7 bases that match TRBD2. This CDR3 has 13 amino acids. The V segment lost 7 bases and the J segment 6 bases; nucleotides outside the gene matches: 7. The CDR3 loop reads CASTTSGRDTQYF. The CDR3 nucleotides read TGTGCCAGCACCACCTCCGGGAGGGATACGCAGTATTTT.

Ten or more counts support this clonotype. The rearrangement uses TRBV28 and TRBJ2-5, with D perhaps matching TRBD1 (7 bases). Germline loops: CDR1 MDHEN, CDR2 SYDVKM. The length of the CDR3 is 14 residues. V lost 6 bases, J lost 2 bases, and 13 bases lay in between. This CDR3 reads CASRSEGQQETQYF. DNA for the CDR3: TGTGCCAGCAGGTCGGAGGGACAGCAAGAGACCCAGTACTTC.

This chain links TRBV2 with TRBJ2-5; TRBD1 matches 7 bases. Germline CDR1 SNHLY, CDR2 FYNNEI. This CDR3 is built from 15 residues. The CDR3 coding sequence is TGTGCTAGCGCCTACTCCGGACAGGTCGGGGAGACCCAGTACTTC. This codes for CASAYSGQVGETQYF. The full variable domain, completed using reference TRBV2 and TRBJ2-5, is EPEVTQTPSHQVTQMGQEVILRCVPISNHLYFYWYRQILGQKVEFLVSFYNNEISEKSEIFDDQFSVERPDGSNFTLKIRSTKLEDSAMYFCASAYSGQVGETQYFGPGTRLLVL.

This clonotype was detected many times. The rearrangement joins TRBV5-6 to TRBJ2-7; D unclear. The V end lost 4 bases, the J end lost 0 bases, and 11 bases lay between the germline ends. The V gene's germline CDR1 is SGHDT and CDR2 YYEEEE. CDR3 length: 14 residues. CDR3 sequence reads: CASSRGPDSYEQYF. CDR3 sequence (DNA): TGTGCCAGCAGCCGCGGACCCGACTCCTACGAGCAGTACTTC.

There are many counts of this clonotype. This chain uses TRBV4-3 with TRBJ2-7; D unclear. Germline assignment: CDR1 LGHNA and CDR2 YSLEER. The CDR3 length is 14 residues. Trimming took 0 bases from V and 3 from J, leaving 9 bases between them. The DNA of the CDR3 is TGCGCCAGCAGCCAAGATCGGGTTGGCTACGAGCAGTACTTC. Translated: CASSQDRVGYEQYF.

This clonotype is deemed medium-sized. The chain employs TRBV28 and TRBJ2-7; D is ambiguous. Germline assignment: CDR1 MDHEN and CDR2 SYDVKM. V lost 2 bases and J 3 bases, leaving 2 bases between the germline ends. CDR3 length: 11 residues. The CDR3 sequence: CASSLGYEQYF. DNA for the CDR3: TGTGCCAGCAGTTTAGGCTACGAGCAGTACTTC.

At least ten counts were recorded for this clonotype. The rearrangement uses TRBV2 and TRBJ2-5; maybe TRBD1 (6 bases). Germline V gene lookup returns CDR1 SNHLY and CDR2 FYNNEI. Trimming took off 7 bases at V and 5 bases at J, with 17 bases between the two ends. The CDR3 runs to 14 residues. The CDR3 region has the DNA TGTGCCAGCATCCGGGACACCCAGGCTGAGACCCAGTACTTC. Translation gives CASIRDTQAETQYF.

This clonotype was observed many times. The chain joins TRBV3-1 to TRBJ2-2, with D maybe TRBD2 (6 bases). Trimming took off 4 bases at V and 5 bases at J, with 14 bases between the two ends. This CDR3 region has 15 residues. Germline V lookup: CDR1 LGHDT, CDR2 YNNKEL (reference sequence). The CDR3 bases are TGTGCCAGCAGCCTCGGGACTGGGGAGACCGGGGAGCTGTTTTTT. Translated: CASSLGTGETGELFF.

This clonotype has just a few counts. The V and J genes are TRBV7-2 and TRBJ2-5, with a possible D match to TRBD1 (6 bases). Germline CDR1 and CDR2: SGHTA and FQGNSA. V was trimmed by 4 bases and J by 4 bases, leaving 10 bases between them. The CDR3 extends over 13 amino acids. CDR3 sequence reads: CASSSRGSETQYF. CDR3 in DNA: TGTGCCAGCAGCTCCAGGGGTTCAGAGACCCAGTACTTC.

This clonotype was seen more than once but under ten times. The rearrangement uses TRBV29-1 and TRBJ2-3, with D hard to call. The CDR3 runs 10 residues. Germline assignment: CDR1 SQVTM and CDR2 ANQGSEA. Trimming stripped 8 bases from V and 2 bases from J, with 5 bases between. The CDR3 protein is CSTDTDTQYF. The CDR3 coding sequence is TGCAGCACTGACACAGATACGCAGTATTTT.